Shown below are 20 T cell receptor beta chains from a single sample sequenced in a study of shared clonotypes between healthy human individuals. The method was immunoSEQ multiplex PCR; TCRdb's version includes in-frame clones alone and lacks a portion of them. Altogether 1.6 million or so clones are present, about 98.5% being singletons, with the ten largest covering about 0.34%. Sequencing used naive CD4+ T cells sorted from blood. The subset: CD45RA+ positively selected. The receptors derive from a man in his thirties or forties in good health.

The CDR3 DNA follows: TGTGCCAGTAGTATAGGAGGAGAGGTGAACACTGAAGCTTTCTTT. Its protein is CASSIGGEVNTEAFF. The chain is built from TRBV19 and TRBJ1-1, with D unclear. CDR1 is LNHDA and CDR2 is SQIVND in the germline V gene (reference sequence). CDR3 length: 15 amino acids. V lost 1 base to trimming and J lost 0 bases, with 9 bases between them.

This rearrangement joins TRBV5-6 to TRBJ1-1; D might be TRBD1 (5 bases). Between the trimmed V and J ends, which lost 3 bases and 8 bases, there was a span of 8 bases. CDR3 length: 11 amino acids. Germline V lookup: CDR1 SGHDT, CDR2 YYEEEE. Here the CDR3 reads CASSSWGEAFF. The DNA of the CDR3 is TGTGCCAGCAGCTCCTGGGGGGAAGCTTTCTTT.

The rearrangement links TRBV7-7 to TRBJ2-5, with 7 positions matching TRBD1. Germline V gene data show CDR1 as SSHAT and CDR2 as FNYEAQ (reference sequence). The ends lost 4 bases at V and 6 bases at J; junction bases unmatched: 5. The CDR3 has 13 residues. The CDR3 reads CASSYDRAQTQYF. In nucleotides, the CDR3 is TGTGCCAGCAGCTACGACAGGGCGCAGACCCAGTACTTC.

V and J are TRBV7-2 and TRBJ2-7, with 8 bases lining up with TRBD2. CDR1 and CDR2 (germline): SGHTA, FQGNSA. With 1 base clipped from V and 4 bases from J, the junction kept 9 bases outside the gene matches. This CDR3 spans 16 amino acids. CDR3 in amino acids: CASSLDSEAGVYEQYF. In DNA form, the CDR3 reads TGTGCCAGCAGCTTAGATTCAGAAGCGGGAGTGTACGAGCAGTACTTC.

This chain links TRBV27 with TRBJ2-5; D may match TRBD1 or TRBD2 (5 bases each). There are 14 residues in the CDR3. The germline CDR1 and CDR2 sequences are MNHEY and SMNVEV (reference sequence). V dropped 5 bases and J dropped 9 bases, with 19 bases sitting between them. The CDR3, as DNA: TGTGCCAGCAGTCAGCCGGGACCCCTAAACCCCCAGTACTTC. Translated: CASSQPGPLNPQYF.

The V call is TRBV7-6, the J call TRBJ1-3; 7 nucleotides align to TRBD1. Germline CDR1 SGHVS, CDR2 FNYEAQ. This CDR3 has 17 residues. V was clipped by 1 base and J by 2 bases; unmatched bases: 8. The CDR3 protein is CASSLGYTGETGNTIYF. The CDR3 DNA is TGTGCCAGCAGCTTAGGATACACAGGGGAAACTGGAAACACCATATATTTT.

The chain is built from TRBV5-4 and TRBJ2-2, with D hard to call. CDR1 SGHNT and CDR2 YYREEE come from the germline V gene (reference sequence). The V end lost 0 bases, the J end lost 1 base, and 13 bases lay between the germline ends. The CDR3 has 17 amino acids. CDR3 in DNA: TGTGCCAGCAGCTTGGACCCCCGGACCGGGAACACCGGGGAGCTGTTTTTT. It yields the protein CASSLDPRTGNTGELFF. Together with reference TRBV5-4 and TRBJ2-2, the CDR3 gives the full variable domain: ETGVTQSPTHLIKTRGQQVTLRCSSQSGHNTVSWYQQALGQGPQFIFQYYREEENGRGNFPPRFSGLQFPNYSSELNVNALELDDSALYLCASSLDPRTGNTGELFFGEGSRLTVL.

The rearrangement uses TRBV4-3 and TRBJ2-4; D unresolved. With 2 bases removed from V and 7 bases from J, the gap between germline ends came to 12 bases. CDR1 and CDR2 from the germline V gene are LGHNA and YSLEER. The CDR3 is made up of 14 amino acids. The CDR3, as DNA: TGCGCCAGCAGCCAAACCCACTTATGGAACATTCAGTACTTC. It encodes CASSQTHLWNIQYF.

V and J are TRBV2 and TRBJ1-2, with 9 bases matching TRBD1. This CDR3 has 12 residues. Losses at the gene ends were 6 bases for V and 8 bases for J; bases not matched to a gene: 4. Per germline, CDR1 SNHLY and CDR2 FYNNEI. The CDR3 here is CASRGQGDGYTF. Here the CDR3 DNA reads TGTGCCAGCAGGGGACAGGGCGACGGCTACACCTTC.

J is TRBJ2-1 and V is TRBV7-9; 9 nucleotides align to TRBD2. Germline V CDR1 and CDR2: SEHNR, FQNEAQ (reference sequence). The ends lost 2 bases at V and 6 bases at J; junction bases unmatched: 14. The CDR3 has 18 amino acids. This chain's CDR3 is CASSLKVRGGRVPNEQFF. DNA for the CDR3: TGTGCCAGCAGCTTAAAGGTGCGGGGCGGGAGGGTCCCCAATGAGCAGTTCTTC.

The genes are TRBV21-1 and TRBJ2-5; the D call of TRBD1 is as the table states it, not checked on the DNA. TRBV21-1 is described as a pseudogene. CDR3 length equals 17 residues. The DNA for the CDR3 is TGTGCCAGCAGCAAAGGCCCCCACAGGGGGCAGGGGGAGACCCAGTACTTC. As protein: CASSKGPHRGQGETQYF.

Details on this clone: Other DNA sequences in this sample translate to the same CDR3. The rearrangement uses TRBV19 and TRBJ2-4; D gene unclear. V lost 3 bases, J lost 4 bases, and 10 bases lay in between. Germline V lookup: CDR1 LNHDA, CDR2 SQIVND (reference sequence). CDR3 length: 14 amino acids. The CDR3 region has the DNA TGTGCCAGTAGTATTCGAGGACCAAAAAACATTCAGTACTTC. Its protein product is CASSIRGPKNIQYF.

Turning to this clone: The same CDR3 arises from other DNA sequences in this sample as well. This rearrangement joins TRBV5-1 to TRBJ2-5; D gene unclear. V dropped 1 base and J dropped 4 bases, with 8 bases sitting between them. The CDR3 has 13 amino acids. Per germline, CDR1 SGHRS and CDR2 YFSETQ. CDR3: CASSLLPSETQYF. The DNA for the CDR3 is TGCGCCAGCAGCTTGTTGCCATCAGAGACCCAGTACTTC.

The V call is TRBV18, the J call TRBJ2-5, with a tentative D call TRBD1 (6 bases). Germline V lookup: CDR1 KGHSH, CDR2 LQKENI. Trimming left V 1 base short and J 1 base short, with 13 bases between. The CDR3 has 16 residues. CDR3 amino acids: CASSPLHRAIQETQYF. The CDR3 DNA follows: TGTGCCAGCTCACCACTGCACAGGGCGATCCAAGAGACCCAGTACTTC.

In its sample, this clone was seen once. CDR3 sequence (DNA): TGTGCCAGCTCACCACCGGCAGGGGAGAGAAGAAACACCATATATTTT. Protein product: CASSPPAGERRNTIYF. The chain couples TRBV18 to TRBJ1-3; perhaps TRBD1 as D (6 bases). The V gene lost 0 bases and the J gene lost 5 bases, with 14 bases spanning the gap. There are 16 residues in the CDR3. Germline V gene sequence: CDR1 KGHSH, CDR2 LQKENI.

The chain carries TRBV4-1 and TRBJ2-7, with D possibly TRBD1 on 5 matching bases. This CDR3 region has 17 residues. Germline values: CDR1 MGHRA, CDR2 YSYEKL. Deletions cut 2 bases from V and 7 bases from J, with 24 bases between. The CDR3 bases are TGCGCCAGCAGCCAAATGATGGCAGGGCCTTTCGTCGGGGAGCAGTACTTC. It yields the protein CASSQMMAGPFVGEQYF.

The chain carries TRBV18 and TRBJ2-5; the match to TRBD1 covers 7 bases. Per germline, CDR1 KGHSH and CDR2 LQKENI. The CDR3 has 14 amino acids. V shed 3 bases and J 1 base; nucleotides not matched to a gene: 2. The CDR3 protein is CASSPDRVQETQYF. The CDR3 DNA follows: TGTGCCAGCTCACCCGACAGGGTCCAAGAGACCCAGTACTTC.

The J gene is TRBJ2-3, the V gene TRBV28; D is ambiguous. The V gene lost 2 bases and the J gene lost 4 bases, with 10 bases spanning the gap. The CDR3 covers 14 residues. In germline, CDR1 is MDHEN, CDR2 SYDVKM. The CDR3 DNA reads TGTGCCAGCAGTTTAGGAACCACTCCAGATACGCAGTATTTT. Encoded protein: CASSLGTTPDTQYF.

This clone was detected only once. The chain carries TRBV6-5 and TRBJ1-5; D gene uncertain. The CDR3 extends over 13 amino acids. The V end lost 4 bases, the J end lost 1 base, and 5 bases lay between the germline ends. Germline V gene sequence: CDR1 MNHEY, CDR2 SVGAGI. CDR3 protein: CASSSTSNQPQHF. CDR3 nucleotide sequence: TGTGCCAGCAGTTCCACAAGCAATCAGCCCCAGCATTTT.

With respect to this clone: Distinct nucleotide sequences in the sample also encode this CDR3. The chain recombines TRBV18 with TRBJ2-7; unclear D gene. The CDR3 covers 12 residues. V shed 3 bases and J shed 2 bases, with 5 bases lying between them. CDR1 is KGHSH and CDR2 is LQKENI in the germline V gene. The CDR3 DNA sequence: TGTGCCAGCTCACCTTCACCCTACGAGCAGTACTTC. It is translated as CASSPSPYEQYF.